The rows below give T cell receptor beta chains drawn from one sample of a study of T-cell reconstitution after alpha-beta-depleted transplantation in children. TCRdb re-called the PCR reads with MiXCR, one entry per CDR3 protein. Among about 980,000 distinct CDR3 sequences listed, 25% to 35% were seen once. Material: PBMCs, mostly from graft donor cells, obtained 360 days after TCRalphabeta/CD19-depleted stem cell transplant. Every receptor here comes from a boy younger than two who had a stem cell transplant for SCID, so the T cells may come from the graft donor. Both conserved end residues are part of each CDR3. The D gene is left open where the match is weak. Size is omitted from some rows. Given values are once, few, many or a class for expanded clones.

j_call	cdr3_length	v_call	d_call	clone_size	cdr3_nt	cdr3_aa
TRBJ1-6	14	TRBV6-5	-	-	TGTGCCAGCAGCCGTGACAGTAATAATTCACCCCTCCACTTT	CASSRDSNNSPLHF
TRBJ1-2	15	TRBV5-1	-	-	TGCGCCAGCAGCTTGGGGACAGCGGGTAGTCCTGGCTACACCTTC	CASSLGTAGSPGYTF
TRBJ2-3	15	TRBV18	TRBD1	-	TGTGCCAGCTCACCCGGGACAGGGGTCACAGATACGCAGTATTTT	CASSPGTGVTDTQYF
TRBJ2-5	14	TRBV5-1	TRBD1	-	TGCGCCAGCAGCTTCCAGACAGGGCAAGAGACCCAGTACTTC	CASSFQTGQETQYF
TRBJ1-1	13	TRBV5-1	-	-	TGCGCCAGCAGCTTGGATTCGGCGGCAGCTACACACTTT	CASSLDSAAATHF
TRBJ2-1	17	TRBV20-1	-	many	TGCAGTGCTAGAGATGGGGGGCGGGGTAGGTCCTACAATGAGCAGTTCTTC	CSARDGGRGRSYNEQFF
TRBJ2-1	13	TRBV12-3/TRBV12-4	-	-	TGTGCCAGCAGTATCTATGGTCCCAATGAGCAGTTCTTC	CASSIYGPNEQFF
TRBJ2-7	16	TRBV5-1	-	-	TGCGCCAGCAGCTTCTCGATGGTAGAGGGGGCCTACGAGCAGTACTTC	CASSFSMVEGAYEQYF
TRBJ2-2	14	TRBV10-3	-	-	TGTGCCATCAAGAGGGGTTCGAACACCGGGGAGCTGTTTTTT	CAIKRGSNTGELFF
TRBJ2-3	13	TRBV20-1	-	few	TGCAGTGCTAGAGATCGTAGCCCAGATACGCAGTATTTT	CSARDRSPDTQYF
TRBJ2-3	19	TRBV2	-	-	TGTGCCAGCAGGTCAAGATTAGCGGTCCTGGGCCCTCCCACAGATACGCAGTATTTT	CASRSRLAVLGPPTDTQYF
TRBJ2-1	15	TRBV5-1	TRBD2	-	TGCGCCAGCAGCTTGGTGGGGGGGGTTCTGAATGAGCAGTTCTTC	CASSLVGGVLNEQFF
TRBJ2-7	16	TRBV5-6	TRBD1	-	TGTGCCAGCAGCTTGAATGCGGGACAGGGGCCCTACGAGCAGTACTTC	CASSLNAGQGPYEQYF
TRBJ2-1	15	TRBV20-1	TRBD2	few	TGCAGTGCTGCCCTCGCTAGCGGGGGGAACAATGAGCAGTTCTTC	CSAALASGGNNEQFF
TRBJ1-5	15	TRBV28	-	-	TGTGCCAGCAGTTTCGGGGGGACCGACAATCAGCCCCAGCATTTT	CASSFGGTDNQPQHF
TRBJ2-7	12	TRBV28	-	-	TGTGCCAGCAGTGAGAGCCTCTACGAGCAGTACTTC	CASSESLYEQYF
TRBJ1-1	12	TRBV29-1	-	-	TGCAGCGCCATGGAGGGCGGCACTGAAGCTTTCTTT	CSAMEGGTEAFF
TRBJ1-1	14	TRBV6-5	-	once	TGTGCCAGCAGTATGGGGACGGGAAACACTGAAGCTTTCTTT	CASSMGTGNTEAFF
TRBJ2-1	15	TRBV7-2	TRBD2	-	TGTGCCAGCAGCTTATGGGGCGGGGGGTACAATGAGCAGTTCTTC	CASSLWGGGYNEQFF
TRBJ2-7	13	TRBV25-1	-	few	TGTGCCAGCTCGGGACACCCGTCTGAAGAGCAGTACTTC	CASSGHPSEEQYF
TRBJ2-1	18	TRBV7-2	TRBD2	once	TGTGCCAGCAGCTTAGCGTGGCAGGGAGGGGTCGGTTACAATGAGCAGTTCTTC	CASSLAWQGGVGYNEQFF
TRBJ2-7	15	TRBV20-1	TRBD2	few	TGCAGTGTTAGAAAAGGTGGGGGGGAAACCTACGAGCAGTACTTC	CSVRKGGGETYEQYF
TRBJ2-2	15	TRBV3-1	-	-	TGTGCCAGCAGCCCAGGTGCAGAGTCCACCGGGGAGCTGTTTTTT	CASSPGAESTGELFF
TRBJ1-2	16	TRBV6-5	-	-	TGTGCCAGCAGTTACCTCCCCCGGGCAGGGAGAGATGGCTACACCTTC	CASSYLPRAGRDGYTF
TRBJ2-1	15	TRBV11-2	-	-	TGTGCCAGCAGCTTAGGGGGCCGACCGGCCGAAGAGCAGTTCTTC	CASSLGGRPAEEQFF
TRBJ1-1	13	TRBV4-2	-	-	TGTGCCAGCAGCCAAGATCTTCCTGATGGAGCTTTCTTT	CASSQDLPDGAFF
TRBJ2-3	13	TRBV29-1	-	-	TGCAGCGTTAGGATGGGGACGTTAGATACGCAGTATTTT	CSVRMGTLDTQYF
TRBJ2-7	11	TRBV3-1	-	-	TGTGCCAGCAGCGCCCTGGAGGAGCAGTACTTC	CASSALEEQYF
TRBJ1-2	16	TRBV4-1	-	-	TGCGCCAGCAGCCAAGTCGGATCCCACACTAACTATGGCTACACCTTC	CASSQVGSHTNYGYTF
TRBJ2-5	13	TRBV20-1	-	few	TGCAGTGCTAGAGAGACTATCAAAGAGACCCAGTACTTC	CSARETIKETQYF
TRBJ2-2	12	TRBV29-1	-	few	TGCAGCGTGTCTTTCAACACCGGGGAGCTGTTTTTT	CSVSFNTGELFF
TRBJ1-1	14	TRBV6-5	-	many	TGTGCCAGCAGTTACGGAAGCTCGAGGGATTTAGCTTTCTTT	CASSYGSSRDLAFF
TRBJ2-1	18	TRBV4-2	TRBD2	few	TGTGCCAGCAGCCAAGTACTAGCGGGGATAAGCTCCTACAATGAGCAGTTCTTC	CASSQVLAGISSYNEQFF
TRBJ2-2	16	TRBV6-5	TRBD1	few	TGTGCCAGCAGTTACCGGGACAGGCTGAACACCGGGGAGCTGTTTTTT	CASSYRDRLNTGELFF
TRBJ2-7	16	TRBV10-3	-	-	TGTGCCATCAGTGAGATCGTGGTGTCCCCCTCCTACGAGCAGTACTTC	CAISEIVVSPSYEQYF
TRBJ2-7	15	TRBV5-1	TRBD2	few	TGCGCCAGCAGCTTTGGACTAGCGGGAGGCTACGAGCAGTACTTC	CASSFGLAGGYEQYF
TRBJ2-2	14	TRBV27	-	many	TGTGCCAGCAGTCCCCTAGGGGGAACCGGGGAGCTGTTTTTT	CASSPLGGTGELFF
TRBJ2-4	16	TRBV2	TRBD1	few	TGTGCCAGCAGTGGCGGGACAGGGGGAGCCAAAAACATTCAGTACTTC	CASSGGTGGAKNIQYF
TRBJ2-1	15	TRBV12-3/TRBV12-4	-	-	TGTGCCAGCAGCCACACAGGGAGCCCCTACAATGAGCAGTTCTTC	CASSHTGSPYNEQFF